One TCR beta chain is described in this entry. This record comes from a study of blood T cell repertoires in COVID-19. On the study more broadly: There were acute and convalescent COVID-19 samples, and they came from the United States, Italy and Spain. PBMCs, B-cell-depleted T cells, or T cells were the source of the cDNA or gDNA that made up the material.

Germline V gives CDR1 SEHNR, CDR2 FQNEAQ (reference sequence). V lost 1 base, J lost 7 bases, and 5 bases lay in between. This CDR3 has 13 residues. In the source study's methods: Reference gene primer amplification gave estimated nucleated cell counts. Measured with immunoSEQ multiplex PCR; TCRdb has only the in-frame clones, and not every one. V and J calls and clone size follow that table, whereas D and trimming were derived from the DNA. The sample records over 60,000 clones, 82% being singletons. The sequencing sample was made of peripheral blood. This TCR derives from a human donor in a cohort sampled during active COVID-19. This chain links TRBV7-9 with TRBJ1-6, with D perhaps TRBD1 (5 bases). The CDR3 protein is CASSLGQNSPLHF. The CDR3 nucleotides read TGTGCCAGCAGCTTAGGACAGAATTCACCCCTCCACTTT.